A single T cell receptor (beta chain) is shown here with its context. The target antigen is unknown. The sample originates from a study of OX40 agonist ivuxolimab in advanced cancers. About the study: At 0.01 to 10 mg/kg, ivuxolimab was administered intravenously to patients every 2 weeks. Study findings and constraints: CD4+ and CD8+ blood T cells expanded clonally by week 6 at 0.1 to 3.0 mg/kg.

With 0 bases removed from V and 5 bases from J, the gap between germline ends came to 16 bases. Germline CDR1 is MGHRA and CDR2 is YSYEKL. The length of the CDR3 is 16 residues. Assay: immunoSEQ multiplex PCR; the TCRdb copy retains only in-frame clones and omits some. There are about 80,000 clones in the sample; roughly 90% occur only once, and roughly 8.6% lies in the top ten. The rearrangement links TRBV4-1 to TRBJ1-1, with TRBD1 as a possible D gene (5 bases). Source: CD4+ or CD8+ T cells sorted from blood, taken in a trial of the OX40 agonist ivuxolimab. The origin of this receptor is an adult with an advanced solid tumor such as melanoma, head and neck, liver or kidney cancer. CDR3 sequence: CASSQELTGLWTEAFF. Here the CDR3 DNA reads TGCGCCAGCAGCCAAGAATTAACAGGACTTTGGACTGAAGCTTTCTTT.